A selection of T cell receptor beta chains follows, all from one sample in a study of T cells in Graves' hyperthyroidism and ophthalmopathy. TCRdb called the multiplex PCR reads again in MiXCR, with one record for every CDR3 protein. The table has around 360,000 distinct CDR3 sequences, over 12% seen once; the top ten hold about 21%. The sample taken for sequencing was blood. Every receptor here comes from a woman aged 55-70 years with Graves' ophthalmopathy. Each CDR3 is given with its conserved first and last residue. D genes are given only for firm matches. Some rows mark clone size as missing; the rest say once, few, many or name a class of expanded clone.

CDR3nt	CDR3aa	abundance	d_gene	v_gene	j_gene
TGTGCCAGCCAGATAGCGGGAGCGGATACGCAGTATTTT	CASQIAGADTQYF	many	TRBD2	TRBV7-2	TRBJ2-3
TGCAGCGTTGAAGGACAGGGGCCTTACGAGCAGTACTTC	CSVEGQGPYEQYF	many	TRBD1	TRBV29-1	TRBJ2-7
TGTGCCAGCAGTCCTTTGGGGAATAATGAGCAGTTCTTC	CASSPLGNNEQFF	many	-	TRBV28	TRBJ2-1
TGTGCCAGCAGTGAAGATGGGGAGGGGGAAAAACTGTTTTTT	CASSEDGEGEKLFF	many	-	TRBV2	TRBJ1-4
TGTGCCAGCAGTTACTCGCGCCCCGGGACTAGCAGGAGTTTCACCGGGGAGCTGTTTTTT	CASSYSRPGTSRSFTGELFF	-	TRBD2	TRBV6-2/TRBV6-3	TRBJ2-2
TGTGCCAGCAGCTTAACAGGGTCCGATTCACCCCTCCACTTT	CASSLTGSDSPLHF	-	-	TRBV7-9	TRBJ1-6
TGTGCCAGCAGGCGGGGTACTTCGGCAGGGTGGACCTACGAGCAGTACTTC	CASRRGTSAGWTYEQYF	-	-	TRBV27	TRBJ2-7
TGCAGCGTTGTGACAAACCTTAACACTGAAGCTTTCTTT	CSVVTNLNTEAFF	few	-	TRBV29-1	TRBJ1-1
TGCGCCAGCAGCTCCCGACAGGGGGGGAACTATGGCTACACCTTC	CASSSRQGGNYGYTF	-	TRBD1	TRBV5-1	TRBJ1-2
TGTGCCTGGACAGCTCAGGGACCGAACACTGAAGCTTTCTTT	CAWTAQGPNTEAFF	many	-	TRBV30	TRBJ1-1
TGTGCCAGCAGCAGGACAGTGTCCCCTGGGGCCAACGTCCTGACTTTC	CASSRTVSPGANVLTF	few	-	TRBV6-2/TRBV6-3	TRBJ2-6
TGTGCCAGCAAAGGCGGGAGGGCAGATACGCAGTATTTT	CASKGGRADTQYF	many	TRBD2	TRBV2	TRBJ2-3
TGTGCCAGCAGCCCTAGAGGGCCGGGGAACACTGAAGCTTTCTTT	CASSPRGPGNTEAFF	few	-	TRBV9	TRBJ1-1
TGTGCCAGCAGCCCCACAGGGGGCGACGCCGGGGAGCTGTTTTTT	CASSPTGGDAGELFF	few	TRBD1	TRBV5-4	TRBJ2-2
TGTGCCAGCAGCGGATACAGGGGTGAGACCCAGTACTTC	CASSGYRGETQYF	many	TRBD1	TRBV9	TRBJ2-5
TGTGCCAGCAGTGAAGTCCCCAAGCCCCAGCATTTT	CASSEVPKPQHF	-	-	TRBV6-1	TRBJ1-5
TGTGCCAGCAGACGAGGACCCCTAGAGACCCAGTACTTC	CASRRGPLETQYF	few	-	TRBV6-1	TRBJ2-5